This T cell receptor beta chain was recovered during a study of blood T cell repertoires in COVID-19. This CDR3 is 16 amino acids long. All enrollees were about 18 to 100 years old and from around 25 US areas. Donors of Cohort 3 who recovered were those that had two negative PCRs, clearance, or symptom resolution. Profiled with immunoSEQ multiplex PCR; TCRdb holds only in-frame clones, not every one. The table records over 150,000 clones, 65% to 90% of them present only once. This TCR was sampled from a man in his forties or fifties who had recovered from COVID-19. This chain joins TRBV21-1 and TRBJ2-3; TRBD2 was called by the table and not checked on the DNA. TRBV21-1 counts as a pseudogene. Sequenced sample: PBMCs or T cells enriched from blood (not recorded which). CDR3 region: CASSSDLSEVTDTQYF. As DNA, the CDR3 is TGTGCCAGCAGCAGCGACTTATCCGAGGTCACAGATACGCAGTATTTT.